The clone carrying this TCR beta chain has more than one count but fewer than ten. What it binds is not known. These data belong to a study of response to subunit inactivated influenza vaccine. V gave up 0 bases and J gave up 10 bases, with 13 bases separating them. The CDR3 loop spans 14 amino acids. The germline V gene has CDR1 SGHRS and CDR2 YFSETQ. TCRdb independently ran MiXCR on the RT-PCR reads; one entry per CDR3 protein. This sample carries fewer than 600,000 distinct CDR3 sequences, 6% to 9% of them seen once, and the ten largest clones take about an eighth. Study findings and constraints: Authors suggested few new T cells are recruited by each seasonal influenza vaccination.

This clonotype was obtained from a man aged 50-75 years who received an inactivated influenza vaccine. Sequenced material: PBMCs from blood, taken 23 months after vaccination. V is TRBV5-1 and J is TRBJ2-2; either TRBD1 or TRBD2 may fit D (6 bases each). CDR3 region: CASSLDREASELFF. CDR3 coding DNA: TGCGCCAGCAGCTTGGACAGGGAGGCCTCGGAGCTGTTTTTT.